These 21 T cell receptor beta chains share one sample of origin, sequenced in a study of blood T cell repertoires in COVID-19 (dated by TCRdb to 2018 to 2021). Libraries were prepared through the immunoSEQ multiplex PCR assay. What TCRdb holds here is the immuneACCESS table cut down to in-frame rearrangements. Part of the clones is not present; checked against another copy, under half of the missing clones reflect an unresolved V gene, and the others are unexplained. Across this sample there are around 150,000 clones, with 87% seen only once. About 2.5% of the sample belongs to the ten largest clones. Sequencing was done on a sample of peripheral blood. The receptors here all came from a man aged 50-60 years with active COVID-19.

The chain employs TRBV6-1 and TRBJ1-2, with TRBD1 identical over 9 bases. Germline V gene sequence: CDR1 MNHNS, CDR2 SASEGT. Trimming cost V 3 bases and J 8 bases; bases outside gene matches: 13. The CDR3 runs 16 residues. CDR3: CASSEQTGGLGGGYTF. The DNA for the CDR3 is TGTGCCAGCAGTGAGCAAACAGGGGGCCTAGGGGGAGGCTACACCTTC.

This clone was counted once. The chain is built from TRBV5-6 and TRBJ1-2, with 9 bases matching TRBD1. The CDR3 runs 17 residues. The germline CDR1 and CDR2 sequences are SGHDT and YYEEEE. V lost 0 bases to trimming and J lost 2 bases; unmatched junction nucleotides: 8. Written as DNA, the CDR3 is TGTGCCAGCAGCTTGGGCCCTAGGACAGGGGAGAACTATGGCTACACCTTC. Translated: CASSLGPRTGENYGYTF. The full variable domain, its missing parts supplied by reference TRBV5-6 and TRBJ1-2, is DAGVTQSPTHLIKTRGQQVTLRCSPKSGHDTVSWYQQALGQGPQFIFQYYEEEERQRGNFPDRFSGHQFPNYSSELNVNALLLGDSALYLCASSLGPRTGENYGYTFGSGTRLTVV.

The chain has TRBV4-1 and TRBJ2-1; weak D call: TRBD2 (6 bases). With 1 base removed from V and 8 bases from J, the gap between germline ends came to 15 bases. The germline CDR1 and CDR2 sequences are MGHRA and YSYEKL. The CDR3 is 15 amino acids. The CDR3 sequence: CASSQAWVAAYEQFF. The CDR3 DNA reads as TGCGCCAGCAGCCAAGCCTGGGTAGCGGCTTATGAGCAGTTCTTC.

Here the CDR3 reads CASSEGRREGFHNSPLHF. As DNA, the CDR3 is TGTGCCAGCAGTGAAGGGCGGAGGGAGGGCTTCCATAATTCACCCCTCCACTTT. This chain links TRBV6-1 with TRBJ1-6; no firm D call. CDR1 is MNHNS, CDR2 SASEGT, per germline. CDR3 length: 18 amino acids. Trimming removed 1 base at V and 5 bases at J, with 18 bases between.

This clone was picked up a small number of times. In nucleotides, the CDR3 is TGTGCCAGCACCCGGGACACGGGGGGTCAGCCCCAGCATTTT. Its protein product is CASTRDTGGQPQHF. The rearrangement links TRBV6-6 to TRBJ1-5, with D tentatively TRBD1 (6 bases). Germline V lookup: CDR1 MNHNY, CDR2 SVGAGI (reference sequence). V lost 7 bases and J 6 bases, leaving 16 bases between the germline ends. This CDR3 is 14 amino acids long.

The DNA for the CDR3 is TGTGCCAGCAGCACTTCACCGCAGGGCGTCCAGTACTTC. Its protein is CASSTSPQGVQYF. The V gene is TRBV9, the J gene TRBJ2-5; possibly TRBD1 for D (5 bases). Trimming took off 4 bases at V and 10 bases at J, with 17 bases between the two ends. This CDR3 spans 13 amino acids. Germline V CDR1 and CDR2: SGDLS, YYNGEE.

The chain has TRBV30 and TRBJ2-4; D is perhaps TRBD2 (5 bases). Germline CDR1 reads GTSNPN; CDR2 reads SVGIG (reference sequence). The CDR3 sequence is 17 residues long. Trimming took off 3 bases at V and 0 bases at J, with 18 bases between the two ends. DNA for the CDR3: TGTGCCTGGAGCCCACCTCGGGGAGATCTAGCCAAAAACATTCAGTACTTC. Protein: CAWSPPRGDLAKNIQYF.

Only a few counts were recorded for this clone. J is TRBJ1-4 and V is TRBV3-1 (or the pseudogene TRBV3-2), with TRBD1 matching over 12 bases. V dropped 4 bases and J dropped 2; count of bases not matched to a gene: 2. CDR1 is LGHDT, CDR2 YNNKEL, per germline (reference sequence). The CDR3 is made up of 16 amino acids. The CDR3 is CASSRGQGATNEKLFF. CDR3 in DNA: TGTGCCAGCAGCCGGGGACAGGGGGCGACTAATGAAAAACTGTTTTTT.

The chain carries TRBV27 and TRBJ2-7; 8 positions agree with TRBD1. Trimming took 8 bases from V and 0 from J; bases not matched to a gene: 15. This CDR3 region has 17 residues. Germline V lookup: CDR1 MNHEY, CDR2 SMNVEV (reference sequence). The CDR3 sequence: CASPPGQGHLNSYEQYF. The CDR3 coding sequence is TGTGCCAGCCCCCCCGGACAGGGTCATCTTAACTCCTACGAGCAGTACTTC.

This clone was recorded a few times. The V call is TRBV6-5, the J call TRBJ1-5; a possible D gene is TRBD1 (6 bases). Germline values: CDR1 MNHEY, CDR2 SVGAGI. The CDR3 extends over 14 amino acids. Trimming shortened V by 7 bases and J by 5 bases, and 15 bases separated the two germline ends. CDR3 bases: TGTGCCAGCAACCTGGGGGGGCCGGATCAGCCCCAGCATTTT. Its protein product is CASNLGGPDQPQHF.

As DNA, the CDR3 is TGTGCCAGCAGTGACCCAGAGAGGGATTATGAGTTCTTC. As protein: CASSDPERDYEFF. The chain carries TRBV2 and TRBJ2-1, with D possibly being TRBD2 (5 bases). Germline V CDR1 and CDR2: SNHLY, FYNNEI. The CDR3 is made up of 13 amino acids. With 3 bases removed from V and 14 bases from J, the gap between germline ends came to 17 bases.

CDR3: CASSLEGMNTEAFF. CDR3 DNA sequence: TGTGCCAGCAGCTTAGAGGGGATGAACACTGAAGCTTTCTTT. The V gene is TRBV7-9, the J gene TRBJ1-1; D possibly corresponds to TRBD1 (5 bases). This CDR3 has 14 residues. CDR1 SEHNR and CDR2 FQNEAQ come from the germline V gene (reference sequence). V gave up 1 base and J gave up 0 bases, with 6 bases separating them.

This clone has a handful of counts. The chain recombines TRBV7-6 with TRBJ1-3; 8 nucleotides match TRBD1. The germline V gene has CDR1 SGHVS and CDR2 FNYEAQ. The CDR3 covers 15 residues. V gave up 6 bases and J gave up 2 bases; unmatched junction bases: 6. CDR3 amino acids: CASRDWTGPGNTIYF. In DNA form, the CDR3 reads TGTGCCAGCAGAGATTGGACAGGGCCTGGAAACACCATATATTTT.

This chain joins TRBV27 and TRBJ2-5; 10 bases line up with TRBD2. Trimming at V came to 6 bases and at J to 5 bases, leaving 9 bases not matched to a gene. The CDR3 has 15 amino acids. Germline CDR1 is MNHEY and CDR2 is SMNVEV (reference sequence). The CDR3 coding sequence is TGTGCCAGCAGACCCCAGCGGGGGGGCGGGGAGACCCAGTACTTC. Its translation is CASRPQRGGGETQYF.

The gene calls are TRBV5-1 and TRBJ1-4, with no clear D. CDR1 is SGHRS and CDR2 is YFSETQ in the germline V gene. Trimming took 4 bases from V and 6 from J, leaving 10 bases between them. This CDR3 is built from 13 residues. The CDR3 reads CASSARGDEKLFF. CDR3 bases: TGCGCCAGCAGCGCCCGGGGTGATGAAAAACTGTTTTTT. Full variable domain (rest looked up from reference TRBV5-1 and TRBJ1-4): KAGVTQTPRYLIKTRGQQVTLSCSPISGHRSVSWYQQTPGQGLQFLFEYFSETQRNKGNFPGRFSGRQFSNSRSEMNVSTLELGDSALYLCASSARGDEKLFFGSGTQLSVL.

The V call is TRBV7-9, the J call TRBJ2-1; TRBD2 agrees at 10 bases. Per the germline V gene, CDR1 is SEHNR and CDR2 is FQNEAQ (reference sequence). The length of the CDR3 is 16 residues. J gave up 8 bases and V 5 bases, and 12 bases lay outside the gene matches. In DNA form, the CDR3 reads TGTGCCAGCAGCCCCAAACTAGCGGGGTCCATCGATGAGCAGTTCTTC. It translates to CASSPKLAGSIDEQFF.

The CDR3 reads CASSQDPGTLVEQYF. The CDR3 DNA reads as TGTGCCAGCAGCCAAGATCCGGGTACCCTTGTCGAGCAGTACTTC. The J gene is TRBJ2-7, the V gene TRBV4-2, with unresolved D. Germline V lookup: CDR1 LGHNA, CDR2 YNFKEQ. The CDR3 contains 15 residues. Trimming pared 0 bases from V and 6 bases from J, leaving 15 bases between.

CDR3 sequence: CASSPGLATQETQYF. As DNA, the CDR3 is TGCGCCAGCAGCCCAGGACTAGCAACACAAGAGACCCAGTACTTC. The gene calls are TRBV5-1 and TRBJ2-5; 8 bases fit TRBD2. The CDR3 is made up of 15 amino acids. CDR1 SGHRS and CDR2 YFSETQ come from the germline V gene. J was trimmed by 2 bases and V by 4 bases; bases with no gene match: 7.

This chain uses TRBV30 with TRBJ2-5; 9 nucleotides match TRBD1. Unmatched junction bases numbered 10, after V lost 0 bases and J lost 5 bases. CDR3 size: 16 residues. From germline, CDR1 is GTSNPN and CDR2 SVGIG (reference sequence). The CDR3 bases are TGTGCCTGGAGTGTCCCTTTGACAGGGGGGTGGGAGACCCAGTACTTC. It translates to CAWSVPLTGGWETQYF.

The V gene is TRBV19, the J gene TRBJ1-5, with a weak D call TRBD1 (5 bases). V lost 6 bases, J lost 5 bases, and 11 bases lay in between. CDR1 LNHDA and CDR2 SQIVND come from the germline V gene (reference sequence). The CDR3 length is 13 residues. CDR3 loop: CASRVRVDQPQHF. DNA of the CDR3: TGTGCCAGTAGAGTCAGGGTGGATCAGCCCCAGCATTTT.

The chain joins TRBV6-5 to TRBJ2-1, with 7 bases fitting TRBD1. The germline V gene has CDR1 MNHEY and CDR2 SVGAGI. V gave up 8 bases and J gave up 7 bases; unmatched junction bases: 8. CDR3 length: 13 residues. The DNA for the CDR3 is TGTGCCAGCCATGACAGGGACCGAAATGAGCAGTTCTTC. This codes for CASHDRDRNEQFF.